This TCR beta chain was recorded in a study of response to subunit inactivated influenza vaccine. As concerns this clonotype: Its antigen is as yet unknown.

The germline CDR1 and CDR2 sequences are DFQATT and SNEGSKA (reference sequence). The CDR3 covers 14 residues. V was shortened by 4 bases and J by 0 bases, with 12 bases between the two germline ends. Study findings and constraints: Authors proposed each seasonal influenza vaccination draws in few new T cells.

TCRdb fed the RT-PCR reads into MiXCR, producing one record per CDR3 protein. The sample contains 500,000 or so distinct CDR3 sequences, 15% to 20% of which appear only once. J is TRBJ1-1 and V is TRBV20-1; D ambiguous. This material consisted of CD4+ T cells sorted from PBMCs, taken roughly 24 months after vaccination. This receptor was taken from a man aged 50-75 years who received an inactivated influenza vaccine. As DNA, the CDR3 is TGCAGTGCTATACCCCAGCGAATGAACACTGAAGCTTTCTTT. Translating gives CSAIPQRMNTEAFF.